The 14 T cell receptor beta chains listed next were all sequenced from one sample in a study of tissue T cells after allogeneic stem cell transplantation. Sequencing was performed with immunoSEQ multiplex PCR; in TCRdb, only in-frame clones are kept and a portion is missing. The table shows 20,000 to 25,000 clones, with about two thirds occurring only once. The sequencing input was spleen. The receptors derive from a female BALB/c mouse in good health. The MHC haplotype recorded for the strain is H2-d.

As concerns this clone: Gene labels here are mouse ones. The covered CDR3 bases are TGTGCCAGCGGTGTACGACTGGGTGCAGAAACGCTGTAT. Translated: CASGVRLGAETLY. In full, the CDR3 reads CASGVRLGAETLYF. The chain is built from TRBV13-2 and TRBJ2-3; possible D gene TRBD2, 6 bases. The read ends 1 residue shy of where the CDR3 ends; the end is completed using the germline J gene. V shed 3 bases and J shed 1 base, with 9 bases lying between them. This CDR3 contains 14 residues. Germline-derived CDR1 and CDR2 are NNHNN and SYGAGS (reference sequence).

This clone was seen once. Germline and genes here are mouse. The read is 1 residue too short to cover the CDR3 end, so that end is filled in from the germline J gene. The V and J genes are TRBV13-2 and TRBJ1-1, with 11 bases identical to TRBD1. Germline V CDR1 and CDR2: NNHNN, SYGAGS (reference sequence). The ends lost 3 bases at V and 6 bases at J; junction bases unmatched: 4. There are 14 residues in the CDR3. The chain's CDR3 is CASGGPGQGAEVFF. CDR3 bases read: TGTGCCAGCGGTGGCCCGGGACAGGGGGCAGAAGTCTTC.

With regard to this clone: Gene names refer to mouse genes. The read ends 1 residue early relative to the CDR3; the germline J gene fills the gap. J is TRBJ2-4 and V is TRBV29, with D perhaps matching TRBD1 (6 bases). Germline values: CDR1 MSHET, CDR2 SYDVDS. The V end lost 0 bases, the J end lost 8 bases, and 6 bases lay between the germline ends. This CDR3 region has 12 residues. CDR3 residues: CASSLSQGTLYF. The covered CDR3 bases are TGTGCTAGCAGTTTATCACAGGGCACCTTGTAC.

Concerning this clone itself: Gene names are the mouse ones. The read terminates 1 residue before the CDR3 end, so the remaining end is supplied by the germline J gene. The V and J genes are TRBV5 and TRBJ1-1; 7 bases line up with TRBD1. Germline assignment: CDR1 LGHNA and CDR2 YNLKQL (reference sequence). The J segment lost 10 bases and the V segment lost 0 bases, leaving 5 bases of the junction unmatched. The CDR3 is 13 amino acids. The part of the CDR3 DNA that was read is TGTGCCAGCAGCCAAGAGGGACAGTCTGCAGTCTTC. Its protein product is CASSQEGQSAVF. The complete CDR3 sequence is CASSQEGQSAVFF.

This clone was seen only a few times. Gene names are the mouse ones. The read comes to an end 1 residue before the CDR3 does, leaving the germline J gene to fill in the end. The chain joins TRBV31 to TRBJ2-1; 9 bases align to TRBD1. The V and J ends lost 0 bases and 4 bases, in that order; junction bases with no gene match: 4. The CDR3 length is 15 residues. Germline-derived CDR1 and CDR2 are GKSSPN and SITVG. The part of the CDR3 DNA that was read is TGTGCCTGGAGTCTACAGGACAGGGGTTATGCTGAGCAGTTC. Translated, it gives CAWSLQDRGYAEQF. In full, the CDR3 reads CAWSLQDRGYAEQFF.

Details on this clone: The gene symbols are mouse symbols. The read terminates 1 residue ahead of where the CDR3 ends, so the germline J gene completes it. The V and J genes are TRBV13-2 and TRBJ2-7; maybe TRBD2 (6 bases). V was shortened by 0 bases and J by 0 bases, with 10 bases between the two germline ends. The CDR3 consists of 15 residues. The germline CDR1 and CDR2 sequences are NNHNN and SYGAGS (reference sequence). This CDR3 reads CASGDDLGYSYEQYF. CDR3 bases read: TGTGCCAGCGGTGATGATCTGGGGTACTCCTATGAACAGTAC.

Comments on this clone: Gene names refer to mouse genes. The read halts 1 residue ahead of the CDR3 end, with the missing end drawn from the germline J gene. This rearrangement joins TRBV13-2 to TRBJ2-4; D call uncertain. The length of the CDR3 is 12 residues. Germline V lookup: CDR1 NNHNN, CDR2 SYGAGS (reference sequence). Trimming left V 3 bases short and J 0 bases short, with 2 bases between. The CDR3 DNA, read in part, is TGTGCCAGCGGTGCAAGTCAAAACACCTTGTAC. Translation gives CASGASQNTLY. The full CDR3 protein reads CASGASQNTLYF.

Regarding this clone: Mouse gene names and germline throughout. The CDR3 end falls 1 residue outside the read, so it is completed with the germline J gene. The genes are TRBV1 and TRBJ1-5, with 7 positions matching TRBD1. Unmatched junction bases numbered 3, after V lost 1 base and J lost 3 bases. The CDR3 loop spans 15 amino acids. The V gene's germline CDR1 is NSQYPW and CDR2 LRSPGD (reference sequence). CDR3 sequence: CTCSAGGGLNQAPLF. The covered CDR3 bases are TGCACCTGCAGTGCAGGAGGGGGCCTCAACCAGGCTCCGCTT.

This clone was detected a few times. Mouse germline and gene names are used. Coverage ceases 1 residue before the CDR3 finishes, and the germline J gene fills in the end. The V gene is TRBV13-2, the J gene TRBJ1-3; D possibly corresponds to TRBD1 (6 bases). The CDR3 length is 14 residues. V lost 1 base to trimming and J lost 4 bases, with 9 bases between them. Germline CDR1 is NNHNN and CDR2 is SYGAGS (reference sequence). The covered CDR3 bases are TGTGCCAGCGGTGATCTGGGGGCGGGAAATACGCTCTAT. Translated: CASGDLGAGNTLY. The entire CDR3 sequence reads CASGDLGAGNTLYF.

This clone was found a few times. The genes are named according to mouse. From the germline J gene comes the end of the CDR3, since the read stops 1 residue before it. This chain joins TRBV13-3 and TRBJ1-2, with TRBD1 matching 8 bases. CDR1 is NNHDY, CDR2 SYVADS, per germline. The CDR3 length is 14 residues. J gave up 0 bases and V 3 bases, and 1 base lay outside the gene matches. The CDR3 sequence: CASSAGGANSDYTF. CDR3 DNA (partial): TGTGCCAGCAGTGCAGGGGGCGCAAACTCCGACTACACC.

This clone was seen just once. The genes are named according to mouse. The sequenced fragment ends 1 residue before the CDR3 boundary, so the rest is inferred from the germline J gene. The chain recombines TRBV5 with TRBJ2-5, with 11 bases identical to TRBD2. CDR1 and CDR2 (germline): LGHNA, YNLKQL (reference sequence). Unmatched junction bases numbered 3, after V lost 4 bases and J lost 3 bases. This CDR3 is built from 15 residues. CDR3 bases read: TGTGCCAGCAGCCCTCGGGACTGGGGGCAAGACACCCAGTAC. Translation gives CASSPRDWGQDTQY. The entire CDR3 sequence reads CASSPRDWGQDTQYF.

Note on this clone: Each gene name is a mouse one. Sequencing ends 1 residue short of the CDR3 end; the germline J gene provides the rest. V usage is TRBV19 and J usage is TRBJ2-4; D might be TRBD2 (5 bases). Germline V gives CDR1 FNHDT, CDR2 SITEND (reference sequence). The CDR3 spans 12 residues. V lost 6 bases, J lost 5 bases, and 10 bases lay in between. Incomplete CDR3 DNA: TGTGCCAGCACCTCGGACTTAAACACCTTGTAC. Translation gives CASTSDLNTLY. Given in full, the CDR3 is CASTSDLNTLYF. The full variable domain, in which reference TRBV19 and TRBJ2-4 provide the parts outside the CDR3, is GGIITQTPKFLIGQEGQKLTLKCQQNFNHDTMYWYRQDSGKGLRLIYYSITENDLQKGDLSEGYDASREKKSSFSLTVTSAQKNEMAVFLCASTSDLNTLYFGAGTRLSVL.

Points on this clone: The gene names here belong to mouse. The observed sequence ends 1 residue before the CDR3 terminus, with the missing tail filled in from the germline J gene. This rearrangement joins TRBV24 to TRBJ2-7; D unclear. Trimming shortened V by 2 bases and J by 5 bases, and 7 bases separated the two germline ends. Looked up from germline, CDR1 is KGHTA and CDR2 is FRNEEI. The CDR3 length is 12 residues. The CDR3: CASSLRQHEQYF. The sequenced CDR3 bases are TGTGCCAGCAGTCTGAGGCAGCATGAACAGTAC.

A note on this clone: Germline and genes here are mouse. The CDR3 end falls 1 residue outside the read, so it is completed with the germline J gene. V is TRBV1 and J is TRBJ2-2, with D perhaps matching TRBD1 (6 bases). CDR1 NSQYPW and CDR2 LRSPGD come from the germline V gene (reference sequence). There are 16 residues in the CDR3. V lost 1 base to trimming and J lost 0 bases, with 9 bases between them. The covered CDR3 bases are TGCACCTGCAGTGCAGCCGGGACATCAAACACCGGGCAGCTCTAC. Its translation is CTCSAAGTSNTGQLY. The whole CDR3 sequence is CTCSAAGTSNTGQLYF.